The rows below give T cell receptor beta chains drawn from one sample of a study of blood T cell repertoires in COVID-19. Profiling relied on immunoSEQ multiplex PCR, and the TCRdb table lists in-frame clones only, not all of them. This table holds tens of thousands of clones, roughly 90% found once. The sample taken for sequencing was peripheral blood. These receptor sequences come from a human donor with active COVID-19. The donor label of this sample is uncertain. Both conserved end residues are part of each CDR3. The D gene is left open where the match is weak. The listing skips clone size in some rows; elsewhere it reads once, few, many or a size class.

J gene,D gene,V gene,clone size,CDR3 DNA,CDR3 protein
TRBJ2-1,NA,TRBV4-3,NA,TGCGCCAGCAGCCAAGATAGGGCGGGTGAGCAGTTCTTC,CASSQDRAGEQFF
TRBJ2-1,NA,TRBV29-1,NA,TGCAGCGTTGGTACAAGCTCCTACAATGAGCAGTTCTTC,CSVGTSSYNEQFF
TRBJ1-1,TRBD1,TRBV5-6,NA,TGTGCCAGCAGCTTGGGACAGGGGTCAGGCACTGAAGCTTTCTTT,CASSLGQGSGTEAFF
TRBJ1-2,TRBD1,TRBV27,NA,TGTGCCAGCAGTTTATTTCAGGGGGCGCGGTATGGCTACACCTTC,CASSLFQGARYGYTF
TRBJ2-3,NA,TRBV7-8,NA,TGTGCCAGCAGTCTACATTTTAGCGGCGGTACAGATACGCAGTATTTT,CASSLHFSGGTDTQYF
TRBJ1-2,TRBD1,TRBV14,NA,TGTGCCAGCAGCCAAGTCGGACAGGACCCATCAGTTTATGGCTACACCTTC,CASSQVGQDPSVYGYTF
TRBJ1-6,TRBD1,TRBV28,NA,TGTGCCAGCAGCAGGACAGGTCTAAATTCACCCCTCCACTTT,CASSRTGLNSPLHF
TRBJ2-7,NA,TRBV29-1,few,TGCAGCGTTCGGGGAAACTCCTACGAGCAGTACTTC,CSVRGNSYEQYF
TRBJ2-5,NA,TRBV18,NA,TGTGCCAGCTCTACAAAGGACTTAAAAGAGACCCAGTACTTC,CASSTKDLKETQYF
TRBJ2-5,NA,TRBV5-6,NA,TGTGCCAGCAGTTTAGCGGAGACCCAGTACTTC,CASSLAETQYF
TRBJ2-3,NA,TRBV7-2,NA,TGTGCCAGCAGCTTAGTCTCAGGGGCAGATACGCAGTATTTT,CASSLVSGADTQYF